This TCR beta chain was recovered during a study of blood T cell repertoires in COVID-19. Study as a whole: PBMCs, B-cell-depleted T cells, or T cells provided the cDNA or gDNA that made up the material.

The table came from immunoSEQ multiplex PCR; TCRdb's copy has only in-frame clones and leaves some out. The table records approximately 19,000 clones, 85% to 95% of them present only once. Germline lookup yields CDR1 SGHVS and CDR2 FQNEAQ. V lost 0 bases and J lost 3; bases outside the gene matches: 2. This CDR3 is 15 amino acids long. This chain connects TRBV7-8 to TRBJ2-7; 10 positions agree with TRBD2. Sequencing was carried out using peripheral blood. This sequence was found in a human donor in a cohort sampled during active COVID-19. CDR3 residues: CASSLAASGSYEQYF. CDR3 nucleotides: TGTGCCAGCAGCTTAGCGGCTAGCGGGAGCTACGAGCAGTACTTC.